This T cell receptor beta chain was profiled in a study of cytomegalovirus exposure and HLA in healthy donors. Study in general: From 150 million to 200 million T cells, an earlier analysis saw 120 million or so unique TCR beta sequences. Broader study findings: About 87% or about 30% of the time was how often most TCR beta V segments were productive, according to an earlier analysis. Presence/absence analyses supposed approximately even sequencing depth among donors.

CDR1 is SNHLY, CDR2 FYNNEI, per germline. This CDR3 contains 12 residues. The PCR used 60 Vbeta and 13 Jbeta primers. Produced via immunoSEQ multiplex PCR; TCRdb's table is partial and in-frame only. The repertoire table contains about 140,000 clones. With respect to this clone: Its specificity is unknown.

The chain carries TRBV2 and TRBJ2-5; weak D call: TRBD1 (6 bases). The J call may be wrong; the DNA end is better matched by TRBJ2-7. The TCR sequence derives from a woman aged 18-29 years in good health and CMV-seronegative. The source material was PBMCs. The DNA of the CDR3 is TGTGCCAGCAGCGGCAGGGGCCGCGAGCAGTACTTC. The encoded protein is CASSGRGREQYF.